Following are 30 T cell receptor beta chains from one sample sequenced in a study of OX40 agonist ivuxolimab in advanced cancers. TCRdb keeps only in-frame clones here, not all; method: immunoSEQ multiplex PCR. Found here are 55,000 to 95,000 clones, approximately 86% of them singletons; the top ten hold 2.5% to 3%. The source material was CD4+ or CD8+ T cells sorted from blood, sampled in a trial of the OX40 agonist ivuxolimab. The source of these receptors is an adult with an advanced solid tumor such as melanoma, head and neck, liver or kidney cancer.

The V and J genes are TRBV29-1 and TRBJ1-1, with D uncertain. This CDR3 is 13 amino acids long. Looked up from germline, CDR1 is SQVTM and CDR2 is ANQGSEA. Trimming removed 2 bases at V and 8 bases at J, with 15 bases between. The CDR3: CSVESRMNKEAFF. DNA of the CDR3: TGCAGCGTTGAAAGCAGGATGAACAAGGAAGCTTTCTTT.

J is TRBJ1-2 and V is TRBV5-6; no firm D call. Trimming pared 1 base from V and 5 bases from J, leaving 12 bases between. There are 14 residues in the CDR3. CDR1 is SGHDT and CDR2 is YYEEEE in the germline V gene. The CDR3 coding sequence is TGTGCCAGCAGCTTGTCAAGTTCGTGGTATGGCTACACCTTC. This sequence encodes CASSLSSSWYGYTF.

In its sample, this clone was seen a few times. This rearrangement joins TRBV28 to TRBJ1-6; D uncertain. Trimming took 5 bases from V and 7 from J, leaving 9 bases between them. Germline lookup yields CDR1 MDHEN and CDR2 SYDVKM. The CDR3 covers 13 residues. CDR3 region: CASSTLGNSPLHF. Here the CDR3 DNA reads TGTGCCAGCAGTACCCTGGGAAATTCACCCCTCCACTTT.

The rearrangement uses TRBV7-9 and TRBJ2-5; 14 nucleotides line up with TRBD2. Germline CDR1 reads SEHNR; CDR2 reads FQNEAQ (reference sequence). V shed 4 bases, J shed 5 bases, and the junction held 3 bases outside the gene matches. CDR3 length: 15 amino acids. The CDR3 sequence: CASSSWTSGGETQYF. In DNA, the CDR3 is TGTGCCAGCAGCTCCTGGACTAGCGGGGGGGAGACCCAGTACTTC.

This chain connects TRBV30 to TRBJ2-7; D is unresolved. The CDR3 length is 12 residues. The ends were cut back, 4 bases at V and 0 bases at J, with 7 bases in the middle. From germline, CDR1 is GTSNPN and CDR2 SVGIG (reference sequence). CDR3: CAWIGSSYEQYF. Written as DNA, the CDR3 is TGTGCCTGGATAGGCAGCTCCTACGAGCAGTACTTC.

This clone has more than one count but fewer than ten. The chain combines TRBV19 with TRBJ2-4; 9 nucleotides agree with TRBD1. CDR3 size: 13 residues. CDR1 and CDR2 from the germline V gene are LNHDA and SQIVND (reference sequence). Trimming at V came to 3 bases and at J to 7 bases, leaving 1 base not matched to a gene. Here the CDR3 DNA reads TGTGCCAGTAGTATCGGACAGGGGAACATTCAGTACTTC. Amino acids: CASSIGQGNIQYF.

The rearrangement uses TRBV9 and TRBJ2-7; 8 positions match TRBD2. The CDR3 totals 15 residues. Germline trimming cut 3 bases from V and 5 bases from J; bases unmatched to any gene: 10. The germline gives CDR1 SGDLS, CDR2 YYNGEE. Written as DNA, the CDR3 is TGTGCCAGCAGCGGCCGAGGACTAGCTATCGACGAGCAGTACTTC. Its protein product is CASSGRGLAIDEQYF.

The rearrangement uses TRBV6-6 and TRBJ1-3, with 10 bases that match TRBD1. The CDR3 length is 14 residues. V was clipped by 7 bases and J by 8 bases; unmatched bases: 8. The germline gives CDR1 MNHNY, CDR2 SVGAGI (reference sequence). CDR3: CASNIGTGDHTIYF. DNA for the CDR3: TGTGCCAGCAATATCGGGACAGGGGATCACACCATATATTTT.

This clone appeared a single time. This sequence joins TRBV18 and TRBJ1-5; D not certain. The germline V gene encodes CDR1 KGHSH and CDR2 LQKENI. The ends were cut back, 2 bases at V and 4 bases at J, with 9 bases in the middle. The CDR3 runs 14 residues. The CDR3 DNA follows: TGTGCCAGCTCACCAGGTATTAGTAATCAGCCCCAGCATTTT. Encoded protein: CASSPGISNQPQHF.

The rearrangement joins TRBV28 to TRBJ2-7, with a weak D call TRBD1 (6 bases). Trimming left V 2 bases short and J 4 bases short, with 12 bases between. The CDR3 totals 14 residues. CDR1 is MDHEN, CDR2 SYDVKM, per germline. CDR3 loop: CASSLEHRAYEQYF. DNA of the CDR3: TGTGCCAGCAGTTTAGAACACAGGGCTTACGAGCAGTACTTC.

The gene calls are TRBV6-1 and TRBJ1-5; possibly TRBD1 for D (6 bases). The ends were cut back, 2 bases at V and 7 bases at J, with 15 bases in the middle. Germline CDR1 and CDR2: MNHNS and SASEGT. The CDR3 contains 15 residues. CDR3 protein: CASSELGGDKQPQHF. The CDR3, as DNA: TGTGCCAGCAGTGAATTAGGCGGGGACAAACAGCCCCAGCATTTT.

The chain combines TRBV11-3 with TRBJ1-1, with D hard to call. The CDR3 has 14 residues. CDR1 is SGHNT and CDR2 is YENEEA in the germline V gene. V was trimmed by 5 bases and J by 2 bases, leaving 12 bases between them. As DNA, the CDR3 is TGTGCCAGCAGCCCCGGGCCCGCCAACACTGAAGCTTTCTTT. Translated, it gives CASSPGPANTEAFF.

The chain couples TRBV6-1 to TRBJ1-1; D is perhaps TRBD1 (5 bases). In germline, CDR1 is MNHNS, CDR2 SASEGT. The V and J ends lost 6 bases and 11 bases respectively, with 16 bases between them. This CDR3 is 12 amino acids long. The CDR3 reads CASSQSTRAAFF. For the CDR3, the DNA is TGTGCCAGCAGCCAGAGTACCAGGGCGGCTTTCTTT.

The chain carries TRBV10-2 and TRBJ2-7; 13 bases map to TRBD2. Trimming cost V 6 bases and J 3 bases; bases outside gene matches: 5. This CDR3 has 15 amino acids. Germline V CDR1 and CDR2: WSHSY, SAAADI. DNA for the CDR3: TGCGCCAGCAGGGAAGGACTAGCGGGAGTCTACGAGCAGTACTTC. Its protein product is CASREGLAGVYEQYF.

J is TRBJ2-3 and V is TRBV5-1; D unresolved. Germline CDR1 is SGHRS and CDR2 is YFSETQ. V lost 5 bases and J lost 0, with 10 bases in between. The CDR3 covers 14 residues. The DNA for the CDR3 is TGCGCCAGCAGAAGAGAATCCAGCACAGATACGCAGTATTTT. It encodes CASRRESSTDTQYF.

For the CDR3, the DNA is TGTGCCATTGGACTAGCGGGCGCCAATGAGCAGTTCTTC. Protein: CAIGLAGANEQFF. The rearrangement joins TRBV10-3 to TRBJ2-1; 11 positions agree with TRBD2. The germline V gene has CDR1 ENHRY and CDR2 SYGVKD. The junction had 4 bases not matched to a gene; V was cut back by 9 bases and J by 6 bases. The CDR3 length is 13 residues.

The rearrangement uses TRBV7-8 and TRBJ1-6; 9 positions match TRBD1. Looked up from germline, CDR1 is SGHVS and CDR2 is FQNEAQ. V trimming: 6 bases; J trimming: 10 bases; junction bases outside the gene matches: 7. The CDR3 loop spans 14 amino acids. DNA for the CDR3: TGTGCCAGCAGACGAACCGGGACAGGGTCACCCCTCCACTTT. Its protein is CASRRTGTGSPLHF. Supplemented by reference TRBV7-8 and TRBJ1-6, the full variable domain reads GAGVSQSPRYKVAKRGQDVALRCDPISGHVSLFWYQQALGQGPEFLTYFQNEAQLDKSGLPSDRFFAERPEGSVSTLKIQRTQQEDSAVYLCASRRTGTGSPLHFGNGTRLTVT.

The sample holds one count of this clone. This rearrangement joins TRBV6-6 to TRBJ1-3; 7 nucleotides match TRBD1. V trimming: 6 bases; J trimming: 2 bases; junction bases outside the gene matches: 4. This CDR3 comprises 14 residues. In germline, CDR1 is MNHNY, CDR2 SVGAGI (reference sequence). The CDR3 coding sequence is TGTGCCAGCAGACTTCAGGGGGCTGGAAACACCATATATTTT. It is translated as CASRLQGAGNTIYF.

V usage is TRBV6-1 and J usage is TRBJ2-1, with TRBD2 matching over 8 bases. Germline V lookup: CDR1 MNHNS, CDR2 SASEGT. Losses at the gene ends were 6 bases for V and 2 bases for J; bases not matched to a gene: 6. The CDR3 is 15 residues long. As DNA, the CDR3 is TGTGCCAGCAGGGGAAGCGGGGGTGCCTACAATGAGCAGTTCTTC. Translated, it gives CASRGSGGAYNEQFF.

The chain recombines TRBV29-1 with TRBJ1-1; 8 nucleotides align to TRBD1. This CDR3 spans 12 amino acids. The V and J ends lost 5 bases and 4 bases, in that order; junction bases with no gene match: 3. CDR1 is SQVTM, CDR2 ANQGSEA, per germline. Here the CDR3 reads CSVFGQGTEAFF. The CDR3, as DNA: TGCAGCGTTTTTGGACAGGGCACTGAAGCTTTCTTT. Together with reference TRBV29-1 and TRBJ1-1, the CDR3 gives the full variable domain: SAVISQKPSRDICQRGTSLTIQCQVDSQVTMMFWYRQQPGQSLTLIATANQGSEATYESGFVIDKFPISRPNLTFSTLTVSNMSPEDSSIYLCSVFGQGTEAFFGQGTRLTVV.

The V and J genes are TRBV6-1 and TRBJ2-1; tentative D call: TRBD1 (6 bases). From germline, CDR1 is MNHNS and CDR2 SASEGT. The V end was cut by 5 bases, the J end by 7 bases, with 15 bases between. The CDR3 length is 14 residues. The CDR3 loop reads CASSNRDKSNEQFF. CDR3 DNA: TGTGCCAGCAGTAATCGGGACAAGTCTAATGAGCAGTTCTTC.

The CDR3 spells CSAGVQAEFF. The DNA of the CDR3 is TGCAGTGCTGGGGTACAGGCGGAGTTCTTC. V and J are TRBV20-1 and TRBJ2-1, with D tentatively TRBD1 (5 bases). The CDR3 runs 10 residues. Trimming took off 5 bases at V and 14 bases at J, with 13 bases between the two ends. Germline V gene lookup returns CDR1 DFQATT and CDR2 SNEGSKA (reference sequence).

This clone appeared once. The chain recombines TRBV9 with TRBJ2-1; 10 bases align to TRBD2. The germline CDR1 and CDR2 sequences are SGDLS and YYNGEE. The V segment lost 0 bases and the J segment 5 bases; nucleotides outside the gene matches: 5. The CDR3 totals 16 residues. This CDR3 reads CASSVVGLAKNNEQFF. In nucleotides, the CDR3 is TGTGCCAGCAGCGTAGTGGGACTAGCGAAAAACAATGAGCAGTTCTTC.

The chain uses TRBV28 and TRBJ2-6; 9 bases line up with TRBD2. Germline V gene lookup returns CDR1 MDHEN and CDR2 SYDVKM. J lost 0 bases, V lost 8 bases, and 11 bases had no gene match. CDR3 length: 18 amino acids. CDR3 amino acids: CASSAGLASPSGANVLTF. The CDR3 bases are TGTGCCAGCTCCGCGGGACTAGCTTCGCCCTCTGGGGCCAACGTCCTGACTTTC.

The chain recombines TRBV30 with TRBJ1-1, with D unresolved. Germline V lookup: CDR1 GTSNPN, CDR2 SVGIG (reference sequence). The V end was cut by 3 bases, the J end by 5 bases, with 13 bases between. The CDR3 spans 13 residues. The CDR3 DNA reads as TGTGCCTGGAGCAGTAATGGACGAACTGAAGCTTTCTTT. It translates to CAWSSNGRTEAFF.

This clone is a singleton in its sample. V and J are TRBV11-2 and TRBJ2-5; D gene ambiguous. Germline V gives CDR1 SGHAT, CDR2 FQNNGV. V lost 1 base and J lost 2, with 8 bases in between. This CDR3 has 14 amino acids. In DNA, the CDR3 is TGTGCCAGCAGCTTAGCGGGCAATCAAGAGACCCAGTACTTC. Protein: CASSLAGNQETQYF.

The chain has TRBV7-2 and TRBJ1-3; unclear D gene. Germline V lookup: CDR1 SGHTA, CDR2 FQGNSA. V was trimmed by 7 bases and J by 2 bases, leaving 15 bases between them. The length of the CDR3 is 15 residues. DNA of the CDR3: TGTGCCAGCACTCGCGCTCCTGGGACTGGAAACACCATATATTTT. Encoded protein: CASTRAPGTGNTIYF.

This clone has just one count. This chain links TRBV28 with TRBJ1-3; tentative D call: TRBD1 (5 bases). V dropped 6 bases and J dropped 1 base, with 13 bases sitting between them. This CDR3 has 15 amino acids. Per the germline V gene, CDR1 is MDHEN and CDR2 is SYDVKM. DNA of the CDR3: TGTGCCAGCAGGGGGACCGGGACGTCTGGAAACACCATATATTTT. Translating gives CASRGTGTSGNTIYF.

The gene calls are TRBV13 and TRBJ2-2, with 11 bases fitting TRBD1. The J segment lost 4 bases and the V segment lost 3 bases, leaving 4 bases of the junction unmatched. The germline gives CDR1 PRHDT, CDR2 FYEKMQ (reference sequence). The CDR3 covers 16 residues. CDR3 region: CASSFRGTGGTGELFF. For the CDR3, the DNA is TGTGCCAGCAGCTTTCGCGGGACAGGGGGCACCGGGGAGCTGTTTTTT.

The chain links TRBV30 to TRBJ2-3, with 10 positions matching TRBD2. Germline-derived CDR1 and CDR2 are GTSNPN and SVGIG (reference sequence). The CDR3 sequence is 14 residues long. J gave up 6 bases and V 0 bases, and 3 bases lay outside the gene matches. The CDR3 spells CAWSVGSGRDTQYF. DNA for the CDR3: TGTGCCTGGAGTGTAGGTAGCGGGAGGGATACGCAGTATTTT.